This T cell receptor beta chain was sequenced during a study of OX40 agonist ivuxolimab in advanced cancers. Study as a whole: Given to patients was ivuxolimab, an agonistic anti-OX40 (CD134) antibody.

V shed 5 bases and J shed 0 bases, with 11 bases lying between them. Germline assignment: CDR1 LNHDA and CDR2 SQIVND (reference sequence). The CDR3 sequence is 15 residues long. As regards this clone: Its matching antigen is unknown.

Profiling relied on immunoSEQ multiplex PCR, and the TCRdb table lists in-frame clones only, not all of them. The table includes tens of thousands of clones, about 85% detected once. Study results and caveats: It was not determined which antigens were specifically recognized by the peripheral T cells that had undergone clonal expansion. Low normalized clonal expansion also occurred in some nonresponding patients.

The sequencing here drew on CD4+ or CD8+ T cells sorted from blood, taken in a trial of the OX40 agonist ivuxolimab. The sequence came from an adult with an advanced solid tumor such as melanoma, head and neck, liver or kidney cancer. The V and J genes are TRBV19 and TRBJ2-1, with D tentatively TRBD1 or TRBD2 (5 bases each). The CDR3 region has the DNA TGTGCCAGTAGTGGTCGGGGACCCTCCTACAATGAGCAGTTCTTC. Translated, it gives CASSGRGPSYNEQFF.